A selection of T cell receptor beta chains follows, all from one sample in a study of blood T cells in healthy people across ages. In TCRdb, the 5' RACE reads were re-called with MiXCR into one record per CDR3 protein. The data contain 1.5 million to 2 million distinct CDR3 sequences, about 50% of them singletons. The sample comprised blood. The source is a woman in her thirties or forties in good health. Each CDR3 is given with its conserved first and last residue. Each record gives: V gene, D gene, J gene, clone size, CDR3 protein, CDR3 DNA. A D gene is named only where the DNA matches it firmly. Only part of the rows carry a size: once, few, many, or a class if the clone is expanded.

>TRBV19|-|TRBJ2-1|-
CASSIDGIQARAYNEQFF
TGTGCCAGTAGTATAGACGGGATACAGGCCCGAGCCTACAATGAGCAGTTCTTC
>TRBV29-1|-|TRBJ2-4|-
CSAEDRGQTLIAKNIQYF
TGCAGCGCTGAAGATCGAGGCCAGACCCTAATAGCCAAAAACATTCAGTACTTC
>TRBV7-2|-|TRBJ2-6|-
CASSPNFSGANVLTF
TGTGCCAGCAGCCCGAATTTTTCTGGGGCCAACGTCCTGACTTTC
>TRBV21-1|-|TRBJ2-7|few
CASRSNRANDEQYF
TGTGCCAGCAGATCCAACAGGGCAAATGACGAGCAGTACTTC
>TRBV4-3|TRBD2|TRBJ2-1|-
CASSQDGGLATLYEQFF
TGCGCCAGCAGCCAAGATGGGGGACTAGCTACCCTCTACGAGCAGTTCTTC
>TRBV9|-|TRBJ1-1|-
CASSVEGMNTEAFF
TGTGCCAGCAGCGTCGAGGGGATGAACACTGAAGCTTTCTTT
>TRBV20-1|-|TRBJ2-7|-
CSARRRGLRYEQYF
TGCAGTGCTAGACGCCGGGGACTCCGCTACGAGCAGTACTTC
>TRBV28|-|TRBJ2-5|once
CASSLLASYGQYF
TGTGCCAGCAGTTTACTAGCGTCCTACGGGCAGTACTTC
>TRBV7-2|TRBD2|TRBJ2-5|-
CASSSVPRAGAKETQYF
TGTGCCAGCAGCTCAGTTCCGAGAGCGGGGGCCAAAGAGACCCAGTACTTC
>TRBV5-1|TRBD1|TRBJ1-1|-
CASSPVPGGETEAFF
TGCGCCAGCAGCCCCGTTCCAGGGGGCGAGACTGAAGCTTTCTTT
>TRBV28|-|TRBJ2-3|-
CASSLSGFQDTQYF
TGTGCCAGCAGTTTATCAGGGTTCCAGGATACGCAGTATTTT
>TRBV27|-|TRBJ2-5|-
CASSPPHQETQYF
TGTGCCAGCAGTCCCCCGCACCAAGAGACCCAGTACTTC
>TRBV11-2|-|TRBJ2-4|few
CASSLVPAYGNIQYF
TGTGCCAGCAGCTTAGTTCCAGCGTACGGAAACATTCAGTACTTC
>TRBV12-3/TRBV12-4|-|TRBJ2-1|few
CASSFQLTNEQFF
TGTGCCAGCAGTTTCCAACTGACCAATGAGCAGTTCTTC
>TRBV5-1|TRBD1|TRBJ1-2|few
CASSLEGGTGLRDGYTF
TGCGCCAGCAGCCTTGAAGGCGGGACAGGGTTAAGGGATGGCTACACCTTC
>TRBV7-9|TRBD2|TRBJ2-4|few
CASSSTSGGASAKNIQYF
TGTGCCAGCAGCTCGACTAGCGGGGGGGCCTCGGCCAAAAACATTCAGTACTTC
>TRBV2|TRBD2|TRBJ2-5|-
CASSEEGGSGTSMKGETQYF
TGTGCCAGCAGTGAAGAGGGGGGGTCCGGGACTAGCATGAAAGGAGAGACCCAGTACTTC
>TRBV7-2|TRBD2|TRBJ2-1|-
CASSLVWLAGGLVNEQFF
TGTGCCAGCAGCTTAGTGTGGCTAGCGGGGGGGCTAGTCAATGAGCAGTTCTTC
>TRBV29-1|-|TRBJ2-1|-
CSVSRQGTSRYNEQFF
TGCAGCGTTTCCCGGCAGGGTACCTCTCGATACAATGAGCAGTTCTTC
>TRBV7-2|-|TRBJ1-2|many
CASSPPGRGYTF
TGTGCCAGCAGCCCCCCCGGGAGAGGCTACACCTTC
>TRBV6-2/TRBV6-3|TRBD1|TRBJ2-7|-
CASLPMTGGFEQYF
TGTGCCAGCCTCCCCATGACAGGGGGCTTCGAGCAGTACTTC
>TRBV4-3|-|TRBJ2-7|few
CASSQVSGSGSYEQYF
TGCGCCAGCAGCCAAGTGTCGGGTTCAGGTTCCTACGAGCAGTACTTC
>TRBV6-1|-|TRBJ1-2|-
CASRARVFSGYTF
TGTGCCAGCAGGGCACGGGTCTTTAGCGGCTACACCTTC
>TRBV28|-|TRBJ1-2|-
CATRTRTSYGYTF
TGTGCCACCAGGACTCGGACATCCTATGGCTACACCTTC
>TRBV7-3|TRBD1|TRBJ2-3|-
CASSRPGQATDTQYF
TGTGCCAGCAGCCGACCGGGACAGGCCACAGATACGCAGTATTTT
>TRBV6-6|-|TRBJ2-4|few
CASSYLDRIAKNIQYF
TGTGCCAGCAGTTACCTCGACAGAATAGCCAAAAACATTCAGTACTTC
>TRBV11-3|-|TRBJ2-5|-
CASSFESDETQYF
TGTGCCAGCAGCTTCGAGAGTGATGAGACCCAGTACTTC
>TRBV15|TRBD1|TRBJ2-1|few
CATSSPRQGYNEQFF
TGTGCCACCAGCAGTCCGAGACAGGGTTACAATGAGCAGTTCTTC
>TRBV6-2/TRBV6-3|TRBD2|TRBJ2-7|few
CASSYYPGGGALYEQYF
TGTGCCAGCAGTTACTACCCCGGCGGGGGAGCTTTATACGAGCAGTACTTC